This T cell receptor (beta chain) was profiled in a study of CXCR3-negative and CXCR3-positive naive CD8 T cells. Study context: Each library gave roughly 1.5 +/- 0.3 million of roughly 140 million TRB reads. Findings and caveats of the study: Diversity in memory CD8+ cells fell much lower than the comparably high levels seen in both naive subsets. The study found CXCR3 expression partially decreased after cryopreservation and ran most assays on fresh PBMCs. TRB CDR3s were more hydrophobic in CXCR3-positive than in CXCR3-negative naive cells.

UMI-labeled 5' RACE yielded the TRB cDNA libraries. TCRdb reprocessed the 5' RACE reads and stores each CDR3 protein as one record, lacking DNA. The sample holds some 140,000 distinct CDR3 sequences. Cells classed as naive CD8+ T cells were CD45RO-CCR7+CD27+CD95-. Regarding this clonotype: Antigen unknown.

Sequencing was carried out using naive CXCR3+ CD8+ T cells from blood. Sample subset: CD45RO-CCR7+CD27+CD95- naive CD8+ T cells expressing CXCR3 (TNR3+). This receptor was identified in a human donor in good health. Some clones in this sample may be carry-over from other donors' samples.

This CDR3 reads CASSLSGTAMNTEAFF. The genes are TRBV5-5 and TRBJ1-1; TCRdb designates TRBD1, a call that cannot be tested without DNA. CDR3 length equals 16 residues. Germline CDR1 and CDR2: SGHKS and YYEKEE (reference sequence).